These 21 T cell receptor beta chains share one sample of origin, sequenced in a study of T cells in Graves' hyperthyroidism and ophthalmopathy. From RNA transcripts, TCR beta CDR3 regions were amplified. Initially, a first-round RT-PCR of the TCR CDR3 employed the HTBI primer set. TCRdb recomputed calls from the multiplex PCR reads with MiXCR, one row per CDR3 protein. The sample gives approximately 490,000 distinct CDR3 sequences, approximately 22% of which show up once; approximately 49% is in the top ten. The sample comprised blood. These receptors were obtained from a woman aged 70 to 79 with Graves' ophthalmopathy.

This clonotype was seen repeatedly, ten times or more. CDR3 DNA sequence: TGCAGTGCTAGAGGAGGGGGGAGCGGAGGTGTCTACGAGCAGTACTTC. It specifies CSARGGGSGGVYEQYF. The genes are TRBV20-1 and TRBJ2-7; D could derive from TRBD1 or TRBD2 (6 bases each). V was shortened by 1 base and J by 3 bases, with 19 bases between the two germline ends. Germline V gene sequence: CDR1 DFQATT, CDR2 SNEGSKA (reference sequence). CDR3 length equals 16 residues.

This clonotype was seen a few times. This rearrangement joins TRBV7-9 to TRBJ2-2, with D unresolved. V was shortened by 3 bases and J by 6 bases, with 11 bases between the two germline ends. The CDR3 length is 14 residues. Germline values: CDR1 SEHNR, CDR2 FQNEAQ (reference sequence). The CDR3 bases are TGTGCCAGCAGCTTGCCCCTTAGGGCCGGGGAGCTGTTTTTT. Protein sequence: CASSLPLRAGELFF.

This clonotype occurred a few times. The DNA for the CDR3 is TGCAGTGCTAGAGATCCTGGGGCTAGCGGGGGAAAGGATACGCAGTATTTT. The encoded protein is CSARDPGASGGKDTQYF. The chain recombines TRBV20-1 with TRBJ2-3; 10 bases are a match to TRBD2. The J segment lost 6 bases and the V segment lost 0 bases, leaving 12 bases of the junction unmatched. CDR3 length: 17 residues. Germline loops: CDR1 DFQATT, CDR2 SNEGSKA (reference sequence).

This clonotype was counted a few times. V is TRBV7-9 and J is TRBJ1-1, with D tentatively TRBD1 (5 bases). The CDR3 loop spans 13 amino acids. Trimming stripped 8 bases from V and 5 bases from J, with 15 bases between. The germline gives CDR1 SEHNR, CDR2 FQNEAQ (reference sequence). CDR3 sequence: CASDVGGLTEAFF. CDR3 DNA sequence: TGTGCCAGCGACGTGGGGGGGTTGACTGAAGCTTTCTTT.

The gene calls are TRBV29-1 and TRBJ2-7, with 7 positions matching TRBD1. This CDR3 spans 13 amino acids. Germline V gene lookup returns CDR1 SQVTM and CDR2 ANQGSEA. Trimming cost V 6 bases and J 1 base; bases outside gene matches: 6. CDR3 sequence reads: CSVGQRLSYEQYF. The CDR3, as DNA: TGCAGCGTGGGACAGCGGCTGTCCTACGAGCAGTACTTC.

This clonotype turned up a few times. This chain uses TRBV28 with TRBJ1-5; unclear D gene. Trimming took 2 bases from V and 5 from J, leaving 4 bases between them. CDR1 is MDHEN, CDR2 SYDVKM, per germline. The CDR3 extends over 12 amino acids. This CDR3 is CASSLIDQPQHF. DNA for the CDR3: TGTGCCAGCAGTTTAATCGATCAGCCCCAGCATTTT.

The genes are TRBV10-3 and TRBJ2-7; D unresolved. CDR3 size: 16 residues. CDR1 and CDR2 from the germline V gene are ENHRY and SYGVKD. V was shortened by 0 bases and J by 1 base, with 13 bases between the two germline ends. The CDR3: CAISESQEKRSYEQYF. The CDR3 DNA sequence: TGTGCCATCAGTGAGTCCCAGGAGAAAAGGTCCTACGAGCAGTACTTC.

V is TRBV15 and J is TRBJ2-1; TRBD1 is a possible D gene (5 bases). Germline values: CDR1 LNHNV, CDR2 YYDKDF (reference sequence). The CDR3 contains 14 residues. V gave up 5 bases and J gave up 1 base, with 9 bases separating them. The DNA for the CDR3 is TGTGCCACCAGCTTCAGGGTTTCCTACAATGAGCAGTTCTTC. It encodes CATSFRVSYNEQFF.

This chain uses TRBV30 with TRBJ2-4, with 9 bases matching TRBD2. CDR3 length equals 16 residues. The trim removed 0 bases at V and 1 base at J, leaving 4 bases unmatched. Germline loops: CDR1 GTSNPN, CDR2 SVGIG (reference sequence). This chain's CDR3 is CAWSVRLAGAKNIQYF. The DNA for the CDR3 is TGTGCCTGGAGTGTACGGCTAGCGGGGGCCAAAAACATTCAGTACTTC.

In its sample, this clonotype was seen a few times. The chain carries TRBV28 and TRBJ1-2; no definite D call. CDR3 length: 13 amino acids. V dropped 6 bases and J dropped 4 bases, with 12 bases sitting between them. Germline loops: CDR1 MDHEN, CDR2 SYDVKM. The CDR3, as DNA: TGTGCCAGCAGCACTACGGCACCCTATGGCTACACCTTC. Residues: CASSTTAPYGYTF.

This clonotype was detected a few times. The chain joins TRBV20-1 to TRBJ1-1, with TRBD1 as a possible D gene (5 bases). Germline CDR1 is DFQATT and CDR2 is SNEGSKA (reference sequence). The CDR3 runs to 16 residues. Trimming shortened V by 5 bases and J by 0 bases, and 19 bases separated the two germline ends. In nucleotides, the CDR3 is TGCAGTGCTCCCGCCCCCCGACAGATCATGAACACTGAAGCTTTCTTT. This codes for CSAPAPRQIMNTEAFF.

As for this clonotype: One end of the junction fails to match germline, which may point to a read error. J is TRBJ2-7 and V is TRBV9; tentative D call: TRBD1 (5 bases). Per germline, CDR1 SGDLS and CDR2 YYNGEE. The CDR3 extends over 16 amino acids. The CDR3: CASSPHTISGYDEQYF. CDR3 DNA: TGCGCCAGCAGCCCCCATACGATCTCAGGGTATGACGAGCAGTACTTC.

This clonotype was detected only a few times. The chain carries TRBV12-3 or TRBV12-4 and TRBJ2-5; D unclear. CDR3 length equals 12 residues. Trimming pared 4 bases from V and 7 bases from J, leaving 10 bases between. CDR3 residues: CASSSRVGTQYF. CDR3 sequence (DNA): TGTGCCAGCAGTTCCCGGGTGGGGACCCAGTACTTC.

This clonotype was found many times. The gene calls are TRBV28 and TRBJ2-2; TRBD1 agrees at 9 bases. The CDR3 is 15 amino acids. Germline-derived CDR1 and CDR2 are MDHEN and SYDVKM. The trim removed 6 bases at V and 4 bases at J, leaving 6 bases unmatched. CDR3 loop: CASSQTGGSTGELFF. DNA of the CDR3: TGTGCCAGCAGCCAGACAGGGGGTAGCACCGGGGAGCTGTTTTTT.

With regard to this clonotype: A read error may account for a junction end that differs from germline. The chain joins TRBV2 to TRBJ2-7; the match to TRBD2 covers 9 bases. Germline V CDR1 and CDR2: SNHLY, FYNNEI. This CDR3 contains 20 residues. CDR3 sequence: CASSEARSFSWTSDFYEQHF. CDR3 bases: TGTGCCAGCAGTGAAGCGCGTAGTTTTTCGTGGACTAGCGATTTCTACGAGCAGCACTTC.

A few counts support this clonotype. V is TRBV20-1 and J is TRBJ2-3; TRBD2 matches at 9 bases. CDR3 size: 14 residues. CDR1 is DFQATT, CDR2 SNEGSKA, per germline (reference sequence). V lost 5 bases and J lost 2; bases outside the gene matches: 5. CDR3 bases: TGCAGTGCTCTGACTAGCGGATACACAGATACGCAGTATTTT. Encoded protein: CSALTSGYTDTQYF.

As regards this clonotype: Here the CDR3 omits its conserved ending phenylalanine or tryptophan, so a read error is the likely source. This chain's CDR3 is CASSLTQSSYEQYL. Here the CDR3 DNA reads TGTGCCAGCAGTTTGACCCAGAGCTCCTACGAGCAGTACCTC. The chain carries TRBV2 and TRBJ2-7; unclear D gene. CDR3 length: 14 residues. The V and J ends lost 5 bases and 0 bases respectively, with 11 bases between them. The V gene's germline CDR1 is SNHLY and CDR2 FYNNEI.

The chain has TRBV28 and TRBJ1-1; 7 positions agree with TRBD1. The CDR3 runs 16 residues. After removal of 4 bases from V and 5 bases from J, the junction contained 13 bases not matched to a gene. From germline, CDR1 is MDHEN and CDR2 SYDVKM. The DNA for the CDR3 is TGTGCCAGCAGTTCGGAGCCGGGGGCAGGGGGTACTGAAGCTTTCTTT. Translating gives CASSSEPGAGGTEAFF.

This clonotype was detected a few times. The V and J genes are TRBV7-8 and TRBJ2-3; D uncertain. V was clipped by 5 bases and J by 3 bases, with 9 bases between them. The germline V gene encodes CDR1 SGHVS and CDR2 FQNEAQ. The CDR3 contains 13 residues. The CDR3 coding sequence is TGTGCCAGCAGCCGAGAGATGACAGATACGCAGTATTTT. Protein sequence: CASSREMTDTQYF.

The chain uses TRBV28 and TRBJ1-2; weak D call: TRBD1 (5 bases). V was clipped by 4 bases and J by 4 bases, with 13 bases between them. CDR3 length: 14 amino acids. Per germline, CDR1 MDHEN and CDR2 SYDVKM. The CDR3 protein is CASSSAPGGYGYTF. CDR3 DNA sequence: TGTGCCAGCAGTTCCGCCCCGGGGGGCTATGGCTACACCTTC.

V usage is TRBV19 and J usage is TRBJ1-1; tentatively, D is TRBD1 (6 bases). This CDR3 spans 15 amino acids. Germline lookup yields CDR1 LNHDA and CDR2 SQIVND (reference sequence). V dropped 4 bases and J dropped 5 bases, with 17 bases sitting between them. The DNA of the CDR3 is TGTGCCAGTAGTAAGGGGGGGCCGAGGTGGACTGAAGCTTTCTTT. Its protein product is CASSKGGPRWTEAFF. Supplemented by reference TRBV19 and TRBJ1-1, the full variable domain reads DGGITQSPKYLFRKEGQNVTLSCEQNLNHDAMYWYRQDPGQGLRLIYYSQIVNDFQKGDIAEGYSVSREKKESFPLTVTSAQKNPTAFYLCASSKGGPRWTEAFFGQGTRLTVV.